The present T cell receptor (beta chain) was sequenced within a study of T-cell memory formation after mild COVID-19. About this clonotype: The target antigen is unknown.

Study-wide results and limits: The authors did not confirm SARS-CoV-2 specificity of second-wave clones peaking day 37. CD4+ contracting clones lay mainly in CM and EM, CD8+ ones in EMRA.

Amplification by 5'RACE using constant-segment primers produced TCR alpha and TCR beta cDNA libraries that carried sample barcodes and UMIs. Each CDR3 protein gets one entry after TCRdb re-called the 5' RACE reads with MiXCR. The sample lists about 440,000 distinct CDR3 sequences, 20% occurring once. The CDR3 is 12 amino acids. The V end lost 6 bases, the J end lost 6 bases, and 10 bases lay between the germline ends. The sequenced sample was PBMCs or a T cell subset sorted from them (not recorded which). The TCR was taken from an adult woman who had mild COVID-19 (a few samples of this study predate the infection). Cell type and time point are not known. The rearrangement links TRBV12-3 or TRBV12-4 to TRBJ2-3; D unresolved. In DNA form, the CDR3 reads TGTGCCAGCAGGTCCGCTAGGGATACGCAGTATTTT. This sequence encodes CASRSARDTQYF.